The 9 T cell receptor beta chains below come from one sample, sequenced in a study of early stage breast cancer tumors. The data were produced by immunoSEQ multiplex PCR, yet TCRdb's version contains in-frame clones alone and is incomplete. This sample yields roughly 30,000 clones, of which 70% to 75% are seen a single time; 4.7% belongs to the top ten. The sequencing sample was made of blood. These receptors were obtained from a middle-aged person with breast cancer.

The genes are TRBV7-9 and TRBJ2-6; 9 bases line up with TRBD2. CDR1 is SEHNR and CDR2 is FQNEAQ in the germline V gene (reference sequence). CDR3 length: 18 amino acids. Unmatched junction bases numbered 9, after V lost 3 bases and J lost 3 bases. CDR3 bases: TGTGCCAGCAGCTTCAGCGGGAGGAGGCTAGTTGGGGCCAACGTCCTGACTTTC. Translated, it gives CASSFSGRRLVGANVLTF.

V usage is TRBV9 and J usage is TRBJ2-3, with D possibly TRBD2 on 5 matching bases. This CDR3 is built from 13 residues. Trimming stripped 2 bases from V and 1 base from J, with 5 bases between. Germline loops: CDR1 SGDLS, CDR2 YYNGEE. The CDR3 loop reads CASSVSGTDTQYF. In DNA form, the CDR3 reads TGTGCCAGCAGCGTTAGCGGCACAGATACGCAGTATTTT.

This rearrangement joins TRBV5-6 to TRBJ2-6; D not resolved. Trimming removed 2 bases from V and 4 bases from J, with 4 bases in between. This CDR3 spans 13 amino acids. Germline lookup yields CDR1 SGHDT and CDR2 YYEEEE. For the CDR3, the DNA is TGTGCCAGCAGCTTATCCGGGGCCAACGTCCTGACTTTC. This sequence encodes CASSLSGANVLTF.

V gene TRBV10-3 combines with J gene TRBJ1-2; TRBD1 aligns across 8 bases. CDR1 ENHRY and CDR2 SYGVKD come from the germline V gene. The V and J ends lost 4 bases and 4 bases, in that order; junction bases with no gene match: 8. This CDR3 spans 15 amino acids. This chain's CDR3 is CAISGGQGAFYGYTF. CDR3 nucleotide sequence: TGTGCCATCAGTGGTGGCCAGGGGGCATTCTATGGCTACACCTTC.

The V and J genes are TRBV7-2 and TRBJ2-5; D possibly corresponds to TRBD2 (7 bases). Looked up from germline, CDR1 is SGHTA and CDR2 is FQGNSA. This CDR3 spans 14 amino acids. V shed 8 bases and J shed 4 bases, with 17 bases lying between them. The CDR3 here is CASCLNGGPETQYF. The CDR3 DNA follows: TGTGCCAGCTGCCTGAACGGGGGGCCAGAGACCCAGTACTTC.

The gene calls are TRBV7-9 and TRBJ2-5; the D call may be TRBD1 or TRBD2 (5 bases each). The CDR3 runs to 13 residues. Germline V gives CDR1 SEHNR, CDR2 FQNEAQ (reference sequence). V lost 5 bases to trimming and J lost 4 bases, with 11 bases between them. The DNA of the CDR3 is TGTGCCAGCAGCCAACCGGGACCAGAGACCCAGTACTTC. Translating gives CASSQPGPETQYF. Based on the CDR3 plus reference TRBV7-9 and TRBJ2-5, the full variable domain is DTGVSQNPRHKITKRGQNVTFRCDPISEHNRLYWYRQTLGQGPEFLTYFQNEAQLEKSRLLSDRFSAERPKGSFSTLEIQRTEQGDSAMYLCASSQPGPETQYFGPGTRLLVL.

This clone was recorded a few times. The chain is built from TRBV7-9 and TRBJ2-7; a weak D match, TRBD2 (6 bases). Germline V lookup: CDR1 SEHNR, CDR2 FQNEAQ (reference sequence). V lost 3 bases and J 6 bases, leaving 15 bases between the germline ends. The CDR3 is made up of 14 amino acids. The CDR3 loop reads CASSFYLPGAEQYF. CDR3 bases: TGTGCCAGCAGCTTTTACCTACCGGGAGCCGAGCAGTACTTC.

The V call is TRBV29-1, the J call TRBJ1-2; D remains ambiguous. Germline lookup yields CDR1 SQVTM and CDR2 ANQGSEA. The CDR3 loop spans 12 amino acids. The V end was cut by 2 bases, the J end by 2 bases, with 6 bases between. CDR3 sequence: CSVEYRNYGYTF. The CDR3 DNA reads as TGCAGCGTTGAATATCGGAACTATGGCTACACCTTC.

This clone was counted once. The chain recombines TRBV13 with TRBJ1-2; D is possibly TRBD1 (5 bases). The CDR3 spans 17 residues. Germline CDR1 is PRHDT and CDR2 is FYEKMQ (reference sequence). The V end was cut by 2 bases, the J end by 4 bases, with 20 bases between. DNA of the CDR3: TGTGCCAGCAGCTTATCTCGGACCCAGGGATTGGGCTATGGCTACACCTTC. Encoded protein: CASSLSRTQGLGYGYTF.